The 18 T cell receptor beta chains given below trace back to one sample, sequenced in a study of CD8+ T cells in alopecia areata. The treatment was: oral pan-JAK inhibitor, 5-10 mg twice daily. RNA extraction and reverse transcription yielded cDNA as sequencing template. Here immunoSEQ multiplex PCR was the method, and the copy in TCRdb shows in-frame clones only, minus some. The top ten hold roughly 10% of the sample, which has 170,000 or so clones, 53% seen once. This sample comprised CD8+ T cells sorted from blood, obtained at week 24, from a patient treated with tofacitinib. The receptors originated from a human donor with alopecia areata.

A few counts support this clone. The chain recombines TRBV19 with TRBJ2-2; 9 nucleotides line up with TRBD1. The germline gives CDR1 LNHDA, CDR2 SQIVND (reference sequence). After removal of 8 bases from V and 7 bases from J, the junction contained 5 bases not matched to a gene. This CDR3 has 13 amino acids. The CDR3 loop is CASAGTGNGELFF. As DNA, the CDR3 is TGTGCCAGTGCGGGGACAGGGAACGGGGAGCTGTTTTTT.

This clone was recorded many times. The chain uses TRBV9 and TRBJ1-1; unclear D gene. V lost 0 bases to trimming and J lost 7 bases, with 13 bases between them. This CDR3 has 14 residues. The germline CDR1 and CDR2 sequences are SGDLS and YYNGEE. The CDR3 coding sequence is TGTGCCAGCAGCGTAGTGGGAGACGGCCGTGAAGCTTTCTTT. It translates to CASSVVGDGREAFF.

The CDR3 DNA reads as TGTGCCAGCAAGACTTCCTCGAACACTGAAGCTTTCTTT. This sequence encodes CASKTSSNTEAFF. The J gene is TRBJ1-1, the V gene TRBV2, with D unclear. V lost 7 bases, J lost 1 base, and 10 bases lay in between. This CDR3 contains 13 residues. Germline V gives CDR1 SNHLY, CDR2 FYNNEI.

This clone has just a few counts. The chain has TRBV29-1 and TRBJ2-3; tentatively, D is TRBD1 (6 bases). The CDR3 spans 13 residues. Germline CDR1 and CDR2: SQVTM and ANQGSEA. V shed 7 bases and J shed 0 bases, with 11 bases lying between them. The CDR3 DNA is TGCAGCGCAACGGGACAAAGCACAGATACGCAGTATTTT. Its protein is CSATGQSTDTQYF.

This clone has just a few counts. The chain employs TRBV5-1 and TRBJ2-1; D uncertain. The V gene's germline CDR1 is SGHRS and CDR2 YFSETQ. CDR3 length: 11 amino acids. V was shortened by 7 bases and J by 7 bases, with 9 bases between the two germline ends. CDR3 bases: TGCGCCAGCGCCCTGGGGAATGAGCAGTTCTTC. It specifies CASALGNEQFF.

V is TRBV2 and J is TRBJ1-2; D gene unclear. Germline V lookup: CDR1 SNHLY, CDR2 FYNNEI. This CDR3 is 14 amino acids long. V lost 6 bases to trimming and J lost 2 bases, with 13 bases between them. This CDR3 is CASSPDGANYGYTF. The CDR3 DNA follows: TGTGCCAGCAGCCCGGACGGCGCGAACTATGGCTACACCTTC.

The chain employs TRBV9 and TRBJ2-1; TRBD2 aligns across 7 bases. CDR3 length: 14 residues. Germline lookup yields CDR1 SGDLS and CDR2 YYNGEE. J was trimmed by 4 bases and V by 3 bases; bases with no gene match: 4. DNA for the CDR3: TGTGCCAGCAGCGATCGAGCGGGGTACAATGAGCAGTTCTTC. Its translation: CASSDRAGYNEQFF.

J is TRBJ2-7 and V is TRBV25-1; D is unclear. The V gene lost 4 bases and the J gene lost 0 bases, with 13 bases spanning the gap. This CDR3 comprises 15 residues. Germline V gene data show CDR1 as MGHDK and CDR2 as SYGVNS. In DNA, the CDR3 is TGTGCCAGCAGTGGCCAGACTGCCAGCTCCTACGAGCAGTACTTC. Its protein product is CASSGQTASSYEQYF.

This clone was picked up a small number of times. Within the sample, other DNA sequences also encode this same CDR3. V and J are TRBV5-1 and TRBJ1-2, with 8 bases that match TRBD1. Germline trimming cut 4 bases from V and 2 bases from J; bases unmatched to any gene: 4. Germline loops: CDR1 SGHRS, CDR2 YFSETQ. This CDR3 contains 14 residues. The CDR3 reads CASSSGQGNYGYTF. The DNA of the CDR3 is TGCGCCAGCAGCAGCGGACAGGGAAACTATGGCTACACCTTC.

This clone was observed a handful of times. J is TRBJ2-1 and V is TRBV2, with TRBD1 matching 7 bases. This CDR3 is 12 amino acids long. Germline V gene data show CDR1 as SNHLY and CDR2 as FYNNEI. V trimming: 10 bases; J trimming: 2 bases; junction bases outside the gene matches: 2. DNA of the CDR3: TGTGCCACGGGGACAGCCTACAATGAGCAGTTCTTC. Its protein product is CATGTAYNEQFF.

V is TRBV2 and J is TRBJ2-5; D is undetermined. Trimming stripped 3 bases from V and 2 bases from J, with 10 bases between. This CDR3 spans 14 amino acids. CDR1 is SNHLY and CDR2 is FYNNEI in the germline V gene. The CDR3 spells CASSDPSVQETQYF. CDR3 nucleotides: TGTGCCAGCAGTGACCCCAGCGTTCAAGAGACCCAGTACTTC.

This clone was detected a few times. V is TRBV4-3 and J is TRBJ2-7, with D perhaps given as TRBD1 or TRBD2 (6 bases each). Between the trimmed V and J ends, which lost 1 base and 3 bases, there was a span of 13 bases. The CDR3 length is 15 residues. The germline V gene has CDR1 LGHNA and CDR2 YSLEER. The CDR3 sequence is CASSQGRGVGYEQYF. The DNA of the CDR3 is TGCGCCAGCAGCCAAGGGAGGGGGGTCGGCTACGAGCAGTACTTC.

CDR3 protein: CASSRTGASADTQYF. CDR3 nucleotide sequence: TGTGCCAGCAGCCGGACAGGGGCATCAGCAGATACGCAGTATTTT. The chain couples TRBV2 to TRBJ2-3; 9 bases align to TRBD1. This CDR3 has 15 amino acids. Trimming cost V 6 bases and J 4 bases; bases outside gene matches: 8. Germline V gene lookup returns CDR1 SNHLY and CDR2 FYNNEI.

The gene calls are TRBV13 and TRBJ2-5; TRBD2 is a possible D gene (6 bases). Germline V gives CDR1 PRHDT, CDR2 FYEKMQ (reference sequence). The germline V and J ends were trimmed by 5 bases and 2 bases, with 9 bases remaining between them. The CDR3 is made up of 13 amino acids. The CDR3 region has the DNA TGTGCCAGCAGCCGCGGACTACAAGAGACCCAGTACTTC. Its translation: CASSRGLQETQYF.

This sequence joins TRBV28 and TRBJ2-7; 7 bases align to TRBD1. The germline V gene has CDR1 MDHEN and CDR2 SYDVKM. V trimming: 10 bases; J trimming: 1 base; junction bases outside the gene matches: 10. This CDR3 spans 14 amino acids. As DNA, the CDR3 is TGTGCCACCAATGAGGCAGGGGGATCCTACGAGCAGTACTTC. This translates into CATNEAGGSYEQYF.

The chain joins TRBV30 to TRBJ2-7, with D perhaps given as TRBD1 or TRBD2 (5 bases each). Germline V gives CDR1 GTSNPN, CDR2 SVGIG (reference sequence). The CDR3 has 11 amino acids. Trimming stripped 4 bases from V and 6 bases from J, with 10 bases between. The CDR3 DNA reads TGTGCCTGGAATCAGGGACCCGAGCAGTACTTC. Encoded protein: CAWNQGPEQYF.

This clone has ten or more counts. The chain joins TRBV6-6 to TRBJ2-2; D call uncertain. Germline V gene sequence: CDR1 MNHNY, CDR2 SVGAGI (reference sequence). Trimming removed 6 bases from V and 2 bases from J, with 7 bases in between. The CDR3 has 13 residues. The CDR3 DNA reads as TGTGCCAGCAGAGAGTTAAACACCGGGGAGCTGTTTTTT. This encodes CASRELNTGELFF.

The chain is built from TRBV5-6 and TRBJ2-7; TRBD1 is a possible D gene (5 bases). V shed 6 bases and J shed 1 base, with 11 bases lying between them. Germline CDR1 SGHDT, CDR2 YYEEEE. The CDR3 covers 13 residues. The CDR3 nucleotides are TGTGCCAGCAATCGACAGCCGTCCTACGAGCAGTACTTC. It translates to CASNRQPSYEQYF.